Sequencing of this T cell receptor beta chain was carried out in a study of vaccination effects on CD4 cells after COVID-19 (dated by TCRdb to the early 2020s). A note on the overall study: In the ViraFEST assay, PBMC were stimulated with viral peptide pools, and TCR sequencing was then used to find antigen-specific CD4+ T cell clonotypes based on their expansion. Across the study, the median time from the second dose to post-vaccine sampling was 72 days (range 14 to 241). Each well held under 2.5 million PBMC cultured in IMDM containing approximately 5.3% human AB serum, roughly 9.6 IU/ml IL-2 and gentamicin, along with about 10 ug/ml peptides. In both COVID-19 convalescent patients and infection-naive vaccine recipients, the study compared SARS-CoV-2 spike-specific CD4+ TCR repertoires from before mRNA vaccination with those from after it. A total of 10 COVID-19 convalescent patients and a handful of SARS-CoV-2-naive healthy vaccine recipients were included in the full study. Cultures from other donors in the study were sequenced with the Oncomine TCR Beta short-read assay on an Illumina iSeq 100.

The CDR3 runs 19 amino acids, cysteine and phenylalanine included. Only the CDR3 part of the read is kept: 57 bases, read in frame from the first base. Trimming takes 4 bases off V and 5 bases off J; junction bases not matched to a gene: 10. Based on the germline V gene, the CDR1 and CDR2 sequences are SGHTA and FQGNSA. To note about this clone: The antigen it recognizes is unknown. No base quality values were provided; no much bigger clone lies one nucleotide off.

After around 10 days of culture, CD4+ T cells were isolated with the EasySep CD4+ T cell isolation kit. Two doses of either the BNT162b2 or the mRNA-1273 mRNA SARS-CoV-2 vaccine were administered to participants. Negative nucleocapsid antibody results before and after vaccination confirmed that the healthy vaccine recipients had no prior SARS-CoV-2 infection. On days 3 and 7, half of the culture medium was replaced with fresh IL-2-containing medium. Unless noted otherwise, every peptide stimulation condition was grown in triplicate wells. Using Ficoll-Paque Plus gradient centrifugation, PBMC were separated from whole blood and then either used fresh or cryopreserved at -140C. The QIAamp micro DNA kit was used to extract genomic DNA from the cultured CD4+ T cells. Library prep was done by the immunoSEQ multiplex PCR assay. DNA from the cultured and isolated CD4+ T cells underwent TCR beta CDR3 sequencing. Under the source paper's analysis protocol: Non-productive TCR sequences were removed, reads were trimmed to the CDR3 region, and CDR3s of at least 7 amino acids were retained. Antigen-specific clonotypes were identified using the MANAFEST web app by comparison of expansion in peptide wells against reference cultures. To count as positive, a clone had to show expansion at FDR<0.05 compared with the reference and with all other wells, an odds ratio above 5, and a frequency above 0.1% in two replicate wells. A clonotype was called cross-reactive if it was significantly expanded both in SARS-CoV-2 spike wells and in at least one common cold coronavirus spike condition. CDR3 similarity was assessed by Levenshtein distance using the stringdist R package, and unrooted trees were constructed with ape in R 3.6.1. As stored in TCRdb, this immuneACCESS dataset retains in-frame rearrangements with V and J assigned. A fraction of the clones does not appear; measured against another copy, unresolved V genes explain less than half of the discrepancy, and the remainder lacks a known reason. The D gene and trimming were derived from the DNA, and the V and J assignments and clone size from that table. This sample lists tens of thousands of clones; 74% were detected once. The ten biggest clones cover approximately 15% of the sample.

Summary of the overall study and its limitations: In healthy vaccine recipients, vaccine-induced clones were almost all SARS-CoV-2 mono-reactive, with only 1 of 255 cross-reactive with common cold coronaviruses. At late post-vaccination timepoints, both infection-induced and vaccine-induced clones showed marked clonal contraction, consistent with waning T cell responses. The study was limited by a small number of convalescent patients and lacked early post-infection timepoints.

The clonotype originates from a human donor who received a COVID-19 vaccine. The receptor chain draws on TRBV7-2 and TRBJ2-2; 16 junctional bases match TRBD2. The sample in question was CD4+ T cells from PBMCs cultured without peptide, obtained after COVID-19 vaccination. CDR3 loop: CASSSPGTSGGARTGELFF. The DNA sequence is as follows: TGTGCCAGCAGCTCCCCGGGGACTAGCGGGGGGGCGCGGACCGGGGAGCTGTTTTTT.